Listed below are T cell receptor beta chains from one sample, sequenced in a study of blood T cell repertoires in COVID-19. The assay was immunoSEQ multiplex PCR, and TCRdb's table has in-frame clones only and misses some. The sample has 90,000 to 150,000 clones, about 86% seen once. The source material was peripheral blood. The receptors derive from a man between 65 and 80 years old who had recovered from COVID-19. CDR3s include the opening cysteine and the closing phenylalanine or tryptophan. D genes are given only for firm matches. Expanded clones get a size class; other rows say once, few or many, or leave the size out.

>NA|TRBJ1-6|TRBV5-5|NA
CASSLASGDSPLHF
TGTGCCAGCAGCTTGGCGTCGGGGGATTCACCCCTCCACTTT
>TRBD1|TRBJ2-2|TRBV11-3|NA
CASSSAGTGTGELFF
TGTGCCAGCAGCTCCGCCGGGACAGGGACCGGGGAGCTGTTTTTT
>NA|TRBJ2-7|TRBV18|NA
CASSPDPGVGYEQYF
TGTGCCAGCTCACCAGATCCGGGGGTCGGGTACGAGCAGTACTTC
>TRBD2|TRBJ2-1|TRBV5-1|once
CASSLGSGSSYEQFF
TGCGCCAGCAGCTTAGGTAGCGGGAGTTCCTATGAGCAGTTCTTC
>TRBD2|TRBJ2-3|TRBV11-2|NA
CASSSATLAGGPDTQYF
TGTGCCAGCAGCTCGGCAACCTTAGCGGGGGGACCAGATACGCAGTATTTT
>NA|TRBJ1-1|TRBV25-1|NA
CASSAPQGSTEAFF
TGTGCCAGCAGTGCCCCCCAGGGTAGTACTGAAGCTTTCTTT
>TRBD1|TRBJ1-1|TRBV4-1|NA
CASSLGQGALGTEAFF
TGCGCCAGCAGCCTGGGACAGGGGGCTCTGGGCACTGAAGCTTTCTTT
>NA|TRBJ1-6|TRBV6-5|NA
CASSYASQGSSPLHF
TGTGCCAGCAGTTACGCTTCCCAGGGAAGCTCACCCCTCCACTTT
>NA|TRBJ2-5|TRBV11-3|NA
CASSLDNRLRETQYF
TGTGCCAGCAGCTTAGATAACAGGTTACGGGAGACCCAGTACTTC
>TRBD2|TRBJ2-3|TRBV10-1|NA
CASNSGGLMDTQYF
TGCGCCAGCAACTCGGGAGGGCTAATGGATACGCAGTATTTT